Following are 10 T cell receptor beta chains from one sample sequenced in a study of cytomegalovirus exposure and HLA in healthy donors. With 60 Vbeta and 13 Jbeta primers, the PCR was carried out. The method was immunoSEQ multiplex PCR; TCRdb's version includes in-frame clones alone and lacks a portion of them. The table shows hundreds of thousands of clones, with about 77% occurring only once. The sequencing sample was made of PBMCs. These receptors were taken from a woman in her 30s in good health and CMV-seronegative.

V gene TRBV11-3 combines with J gene TRBJ1-6; the D gene is possibly TRBD1 (6 bases). Deletions cut 5 bases from V and 10 bases from J, with 12 bases between. This CDR3 contains 13 residues. The germline gives CDR1 SGHNT, CDR2 YENEEA. CDR3: CASSTSGDSPLHF. The CDR3 nucleotides are TGTGCCAGCAGCACCTCAGGGGACTCACCCCTCCACTTT.

This clone showed up just once. The V call is TRBV6-5, the J call TRBJ2-2; 8 positions match TRBD2. CDR3 length: 14 amino acids. V was pared by 4 bases and J by 8 bases, with 6 bases of the junction left unmatched. The germline V gene has CDR1 MNHEY and CDR2 SVGAGI. The CDR3 loop is CASSFGRASGELFF. The CDR3 nucleotides are TGTGCCAGCAGTTTCGGGAGGGCCTCGGGGGAGCTGTTTTTT.

The chain has TRBV9 and TRBJ2-7; TRBD2 agrees at 12 bases. Unmatched junction bases numbered 7, after V lost 0 bases and J lost 3 bases. Germline V lookup: CDR1 SGDLS, CDR2 YYNGEE. This CDR3 comprises 17 residues. The CDR3 region is CASSVGVTSGRNYEQYF. The CDR3 region has the DNA TGTGCCAGCAGCGTAGGGGTTACTAGCGGGAGGAACTACGAGCAGTACTTC.

This sequence joins TRBV7-6 and TRBJ2-3; 8 bases agree with TRBD2. V was clipped by 2 bases and J by 7 bases; unmatched bases: 11. Germline V lookup: CDR1 SGHVS, CDR2 FNYEAQ. This CDR3 spans 16 amino acids. The CDR3 loop reads CASSLTVPSGLNTQYF. DNA for the CDR3: TGTGCCAGCAGCTTAACCGTGCCTAGCGGGTTGAATACGCAGTATTTT.

In this sample, this clone turned up a few times. The chain recombines TRBV7-9 with TRBJ2-1, with D possibly being TRBD1 (5 bases). V lost 4 bases to trimming and J lost 0 bases, with 16 bases between them. Germline CDR1 SEHNR, CDR2 FQNEAQ (reference sequence). The CDR3 has 17 amino acids. The DNA for the CDR3 is TGTGCCAGCAGCTCCCCAAAACAGGTTATCTCCTACAATGAGCAGTTCTTC. As protein: CASSSPKQVISYNEQFF. Full variable domain (outside the CDR3, taken from reference TRBV7-9 and TRBJ2-1): DTGVSQNPRHKITKRGQNVTFRCDPISEHNRLYWYRQTLGQGPEFLTYFQNEAQLEKSRLLSDRFSAERPKGSFSTLEIQRTEQGDSAMYLCASSSPKQVISYNEQFFGPGTRLTVL.

This clone is a singleton in its sample. The V and J genes are TRBV13 and TRBJ1-1; D ambiguous. The CDR3 is 15 amino acids. Germline lookup yields CDR1 PRHDT and CDR2 FYEKMQ (reference sequence). V lost 3 bases and J 0 bases, leaving 11 bases between the germline ends. Written as DNA, the CDR3 is TGTGCCAGCAGCTTCGAGGGCCAGCTGAACACTGAAGCTTTCTTT. This codes for CASSFEGQLNTEAFF.

CDR3 sequence (DNA): TGTGCCAGCAGGGACTCGACAGGGCCGTCCGAGCAGTACTTC. It specifies CASRDSTGPSEQYF. The rearrangement uses TRBV25-1 and TRBJ2-7, with 7 bases aligning to TRBD1. The CDR3 is 14 amino acids. The germline V gene encodes CDR1 MGHDK and CDR2 SYGVNS. Trimming removed 6 bases from V and 6 bases from J; junction bases left unmatched: 11.

The chain combines TRBV6-1 with TRBJ1-5; possible D gene TRBD1, 5 bases. Germline loops: CDR1 MNHNS, CDR2 SASEGT. The length of the CDR3 is 13 residues. With 1 base removed from V and 7 bases from J, the gap between germline ends came to 8 bases. The CDR3 protein is CASSEVPGQPQHF. The CDR3 nucleotides are TGTGCCAGCAGTGAAGTACCAGGGCAGCCCCAGCATTTT.

Only one count was recorded for this clone. V and J are TRBV5-6 and TRBJ2-7; the match to TRBD2 covers 10 bases. Germline loops: CDR1 SGHDT, CDR2 YYEEEE. This CDR3 contains 15 residues. With V trimmed by 4 bases and J by 4 bases, 8 bases remained unmatched. This CDR3 is CASSGTSGTWYEQYF. DNA of the CDR3: TGTGCCAGCAGCGGAACTAGCGGGACGTGGTACGAGCAGTACTTC. The variable domain in full, with the rest retrieved from reference TRBV5-6 and TRBJ2-7, is DAGVTQSPTHLIKTRGQQVTLRCSPKSGHDTVSWYQQALGQGPQFIFQYYEEEERQRGNFPDRFSGHQFPNYSSELNVNALLLGDSALYLCASSGTSGTWYEQYFGPGTRLTVT.

The V call is TRBV5-1, the J call TRBJ1-6, with 9 bases lining up with TRBD1. Trimming took 2 bases from V and 5 from J; bases not matched to a gene: 2. The CDR3 spans 15 residues. Germline assignment: CDR1 SGHRS and CDR2 YFSETQ. In nucleotides, the CDR3 is TGCGCCAGCAGCTTTGGGGACAGGGATAATTCACCCCTCCACTTT. Protein product: CASSFGDRDNSPLHF.